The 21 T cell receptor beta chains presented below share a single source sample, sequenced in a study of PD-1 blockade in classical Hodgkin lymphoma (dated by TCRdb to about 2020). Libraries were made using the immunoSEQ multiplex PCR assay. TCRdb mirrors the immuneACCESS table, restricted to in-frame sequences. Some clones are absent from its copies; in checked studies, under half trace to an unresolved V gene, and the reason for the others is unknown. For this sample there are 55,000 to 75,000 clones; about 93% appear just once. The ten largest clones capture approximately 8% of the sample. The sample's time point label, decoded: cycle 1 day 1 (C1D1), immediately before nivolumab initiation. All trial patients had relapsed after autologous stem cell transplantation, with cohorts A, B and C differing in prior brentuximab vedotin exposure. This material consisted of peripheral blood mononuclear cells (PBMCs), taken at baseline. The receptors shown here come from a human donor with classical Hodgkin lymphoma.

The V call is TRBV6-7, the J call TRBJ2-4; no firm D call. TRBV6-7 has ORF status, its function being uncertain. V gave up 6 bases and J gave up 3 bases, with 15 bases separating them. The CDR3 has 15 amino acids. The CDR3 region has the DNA TGTGCCAGCAGCAAGGGCGAGGAGTACAAAAACATTCAGTACTTC. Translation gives CASSKGEEYKNIQYF.

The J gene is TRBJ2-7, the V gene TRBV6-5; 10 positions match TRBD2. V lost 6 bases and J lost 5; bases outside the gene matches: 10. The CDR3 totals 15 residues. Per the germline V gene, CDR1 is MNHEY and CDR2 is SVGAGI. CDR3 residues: CASSPISGRVHEQYF. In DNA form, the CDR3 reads TGTGCCAGCAGCCCGATCAGCGGGAGGGTGCACGAGCAGTACTTC.

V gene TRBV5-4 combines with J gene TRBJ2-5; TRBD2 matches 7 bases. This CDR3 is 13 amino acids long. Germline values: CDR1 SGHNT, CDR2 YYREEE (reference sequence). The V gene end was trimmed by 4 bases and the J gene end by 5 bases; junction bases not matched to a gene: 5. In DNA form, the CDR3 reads TGTGCCAGCAGCCCGCCGCGGGGGGAGACCCAGTACTTC. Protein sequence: CASSPPRGETQYF.

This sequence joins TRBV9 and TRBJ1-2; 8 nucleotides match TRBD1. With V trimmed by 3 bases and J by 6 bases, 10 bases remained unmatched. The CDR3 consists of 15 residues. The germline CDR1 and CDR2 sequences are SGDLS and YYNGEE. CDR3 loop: CASSARTGQGDGYTF. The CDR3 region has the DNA TGTGCCAGCAGCGCCCGGACCGGACAGGGAGATGGCTACACCTTC.

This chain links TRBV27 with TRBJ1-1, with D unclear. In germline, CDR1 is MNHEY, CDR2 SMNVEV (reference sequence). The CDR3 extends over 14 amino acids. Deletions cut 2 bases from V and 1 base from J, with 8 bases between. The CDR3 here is CASSLNDPNTEAFF. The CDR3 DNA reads TGTGCCAGCAGTTTAAATGACCCGAACACTGAAGCTTTCTTT.

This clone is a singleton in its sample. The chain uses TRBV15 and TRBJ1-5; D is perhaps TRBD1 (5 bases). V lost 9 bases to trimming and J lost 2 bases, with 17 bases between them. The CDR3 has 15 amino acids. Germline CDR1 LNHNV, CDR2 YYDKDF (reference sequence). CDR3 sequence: CATSLGDRGNQPQHF. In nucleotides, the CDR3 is TGTGCCACTAGTTTGGGGGACCGGGGCAATCAGCCCCAGCATTTT. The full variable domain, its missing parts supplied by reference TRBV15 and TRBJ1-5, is DAMVIQNPRYQVTQFGKPVTLSCSQTLNHNVMYWYQQKSSQAPKLLFHYYDKDFNNEADTPDNFQSRRPNTSFCFLDIRSPGLGDTAMYLCATSLGDRGNQPQHFGDGTRLSIL.

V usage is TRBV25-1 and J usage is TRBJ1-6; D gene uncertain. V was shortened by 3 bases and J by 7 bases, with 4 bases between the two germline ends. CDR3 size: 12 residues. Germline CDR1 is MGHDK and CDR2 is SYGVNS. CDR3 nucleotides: TGTGCCAGCAGTGAGCAGAATTCACCCCTCCACTTT. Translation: CASSEQNSPLHF.

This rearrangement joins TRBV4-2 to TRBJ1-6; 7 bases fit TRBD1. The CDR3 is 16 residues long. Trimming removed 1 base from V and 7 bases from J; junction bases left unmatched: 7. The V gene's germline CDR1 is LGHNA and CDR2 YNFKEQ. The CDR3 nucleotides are TGTGCCAGCAGCCAAGTTCCCGAGGGGGCAAATTCACCCCTCCACTTT. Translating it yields CASSQVPEGANSPLHF.

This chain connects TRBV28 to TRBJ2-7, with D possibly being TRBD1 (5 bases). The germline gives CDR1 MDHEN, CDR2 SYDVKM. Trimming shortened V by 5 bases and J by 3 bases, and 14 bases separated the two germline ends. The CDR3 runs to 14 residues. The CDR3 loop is CASSPSQGVYEQYF. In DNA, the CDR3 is TGTGCCAGCAGTCCATCCCAGGGTGTCTACGAGCAGTACTTC.

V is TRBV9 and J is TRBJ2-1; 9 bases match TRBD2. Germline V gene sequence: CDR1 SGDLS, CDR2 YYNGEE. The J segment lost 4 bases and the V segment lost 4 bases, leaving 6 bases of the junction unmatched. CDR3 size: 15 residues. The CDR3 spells CASSPPSGNYNEQFF. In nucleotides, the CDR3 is TGTGCCAGCAGCCCTCCTAGCGGGAATTACAATGAGCAGTTCTTC.

CDR3: CASSFRGGSTDTQYF. Written as DNA, the CDR3 is TGTGCCAGCAGCTTCAGGGGGGGTAGCACAGATACGCAGTATTTT. V gene TRBV7-3 combines with J gene TRBJ2-3; D is tentatively TRBD1 or TRBD2 (7 bases each). Germline CDR1 reads SGHTA; CDR2 reads FQGTGA. Trimming removed 3 bases from V and 0 bases from J, with 10 bases in between. CDR3 size: 15 residues.

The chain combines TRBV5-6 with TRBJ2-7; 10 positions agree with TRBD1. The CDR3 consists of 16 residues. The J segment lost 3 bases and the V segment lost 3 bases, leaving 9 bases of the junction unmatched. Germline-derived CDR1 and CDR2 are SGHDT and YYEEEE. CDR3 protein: CASSSEDRGDRYEQYF. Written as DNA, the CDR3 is TGTGCCAGCAGCTCGGAGGACAGGGGGGATCGCTACGAGCAGTACTTC.

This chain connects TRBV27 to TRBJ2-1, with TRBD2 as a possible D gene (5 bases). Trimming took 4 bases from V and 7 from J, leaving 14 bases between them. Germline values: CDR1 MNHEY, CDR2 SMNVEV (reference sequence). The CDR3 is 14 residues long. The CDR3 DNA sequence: TGTGCCAGCAGTTCCCCGGGAATTAGAAATGAGCAGTTCTTC. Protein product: CASSSPGIRNEQFF.

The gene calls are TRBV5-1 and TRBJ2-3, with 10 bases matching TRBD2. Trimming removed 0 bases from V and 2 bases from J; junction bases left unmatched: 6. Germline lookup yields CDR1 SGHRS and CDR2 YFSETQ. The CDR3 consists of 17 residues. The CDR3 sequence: CASSLAQLAGITDTQYF. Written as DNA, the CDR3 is TGCGCCAGCAGCTTGGCTCAACTAGCGGGGATCACAGATACGCAGTATTTT.

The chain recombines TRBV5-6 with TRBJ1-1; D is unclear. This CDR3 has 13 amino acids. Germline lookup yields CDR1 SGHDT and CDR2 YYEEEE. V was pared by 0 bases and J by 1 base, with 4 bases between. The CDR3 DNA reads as TGTGCCAGCAGCTTGGGCAGGAACACTGAAGCTTTCTTT. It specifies CASSLGRNTEAFF. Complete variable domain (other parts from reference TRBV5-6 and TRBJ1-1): DAGVTQSPTHLIKTRGQQVTLRCSPKSGHDTVSWYQQALGQGPQFIFQYYEEEERQRGNFPDRFSGHQFPNYSSELNVNALLLGDSALYLCASSLGRNTEAFFGQGTRLTVV.

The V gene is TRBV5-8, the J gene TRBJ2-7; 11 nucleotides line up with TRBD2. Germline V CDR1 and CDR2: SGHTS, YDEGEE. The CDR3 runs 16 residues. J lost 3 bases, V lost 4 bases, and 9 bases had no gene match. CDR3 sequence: CASSQLLGLADYEQYF. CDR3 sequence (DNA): TGTGCCAGCAGCCAACTACTGGGACTAGCGGACTACGAGCAGTACTTC.

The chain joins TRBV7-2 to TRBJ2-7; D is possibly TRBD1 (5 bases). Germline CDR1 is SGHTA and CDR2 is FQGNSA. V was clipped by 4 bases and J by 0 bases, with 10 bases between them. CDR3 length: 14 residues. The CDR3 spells CASSWTRASYEQYF. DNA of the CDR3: TGTGCCAGCAGCTGGACACGAGCCTCCTACGAGCAGTACTTC.

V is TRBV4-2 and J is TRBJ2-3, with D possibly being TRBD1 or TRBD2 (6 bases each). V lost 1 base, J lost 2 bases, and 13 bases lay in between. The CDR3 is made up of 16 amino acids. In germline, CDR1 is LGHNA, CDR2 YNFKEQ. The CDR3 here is CASSQVGGQLTDTQYF. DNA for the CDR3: TGTGCCAGCAGCCAAGTCGGGGGCCAGCTCACAGATACGCAGTATTTT.

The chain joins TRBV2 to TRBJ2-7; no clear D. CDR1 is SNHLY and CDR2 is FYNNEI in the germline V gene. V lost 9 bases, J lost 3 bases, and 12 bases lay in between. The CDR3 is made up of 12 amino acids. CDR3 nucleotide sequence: TGTGCCAGAAGGACGGATGACTACGAGCAGTACTTC. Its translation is CARRTDDYEQYF.

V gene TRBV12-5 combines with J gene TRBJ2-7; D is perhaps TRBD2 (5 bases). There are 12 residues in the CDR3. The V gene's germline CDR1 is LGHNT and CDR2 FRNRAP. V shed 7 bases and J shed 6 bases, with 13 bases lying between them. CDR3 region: CASAQRGSEQYF. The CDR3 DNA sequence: TGTGCTAGTGCTCAGAGAGGGTCCGAGCAGTACTTC. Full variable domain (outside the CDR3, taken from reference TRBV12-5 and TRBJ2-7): DARVTQTPRHKVTEMGQEVTMRCQPILGHNTVFWYRQTMMQGLELLAYFRNRAPLDDSGMPKDRFSAEMPDATLATLKIQPSEPRDSAVYFCASAQRGSEQYFGPGTRLTVT.

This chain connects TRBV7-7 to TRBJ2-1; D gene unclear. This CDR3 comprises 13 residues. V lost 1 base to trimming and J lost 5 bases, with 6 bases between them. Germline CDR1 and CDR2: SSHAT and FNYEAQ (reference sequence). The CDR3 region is CASSLGVNNEQFF. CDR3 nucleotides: TGTGCCAGCAGCTTAGGGGTAAACAATGAGCAGTTCTTC.